This TCR beta chain was captured in a study of blood T cell repertoires in COVID-19. Across the study: PBMCs, B-cell-depleted T cells, or T cells provided the cDNA or gDNA that made up the material.

Per germline, CDR1 MGHRA and CDR2 YSYEKL. The CDR3 has 15 residues. Trimming took 0 bases from V and 7 from J; bases not matched to a gene: 5. Using immunoSEQ multiplex PCR, the repertoire was profiled, and TCRdb retains in-frame clones only, with some absent. This sample carries roughly 49,000 clones, around 85% of them seen once, and the ten largest clones take 4.4%. The V gene is TRBV4-1, the J gene TRBJ2-3; 9 bases agree with TRBD2. The sample taken for sequencing was peripheral blood. The sequence came from a man aged 50 or older with active COVID-19. CDR3 DNA: TGCGCCAGCAGCCAAGATGCGGGGGGGCAATATACGCAGTATTTT. Translating gives CASSQDAGGQYTQYF.